These 29 T cell receptor beta chains were sequenced from one sample in a study of cytomegalovirus exposure and HLA in healthy donors. The primer mix had 60 Vbeta and 13 Jbeta primers. The table came from immunoSEQ multiplex PCR; TCRdb's copy has only in-frame clones and leaves some out. The sample has around 190,000 clones, around 67% seen once. The sequencing sample was made of PBMCs. These receptors originate from a woman in her 30s in good health and CMV-seropositive.

The V gene is TRBV6-1, the J gene TRBJ1-1, with TRBD1 matching over 10 bases. The length of the CDR3 is 13 residues. The junction had 5 bases not matched to a gene; V was cut back by 9 bases and J by 4 bases. In germline, CDR1 is MNHNS, CDR2 SASEGT. In DNA, the CDR3 is TGTGCCAGTCGACAGGGGGCCGGCACTGAAGCTTTCTTT. Translating gives CASRQGAGTEAFF.

The rearrangement uses TRBV28 and TRBJ1-4; D is uncertain. Trimming removed 2 bases from V and 5 bases from J, with 6 bases in between. The CDR3 extends over 13 amino acids. Germline values: CDR1 MDHEN, CDR2 SYDVKM. The CDR3 reads CASSLEENEKLFF. The CDR3, as DNA: TGTGCCAGCAGTTTAGAAGAGAATGAAAAACTGTTTTTT.

Only one count was recorded for this clone. The V call is TRBV7-2, the J call TRBJ2-3, with 7 bases lining up with TRBD1. CDR1 is SGHTA and CDR2 is FQGNSA in the germline V gene. V shed 2 bases and J 6 bases; nucleotides not matched to a gene: 5. The CDR3 contains 14 residues. CDR3 DNA sequence: TGTGCCAGCAGCTTAAGGGGGCAAACGGATACGCAGTATTTT. It yields the protein CASSLRGQTDTQYF.

This clone has just a few counts. The chain recombines TRBV27 with TRBJ1-4, with 7 bases aligning to TRBD1. The trim removed 10 bases at V and 8 bases at J, leaving 7 bases unmatched. CDR1 is MNHEY, CDR2 SMNVEV, per germline (reference sequence). This CDR3 spans 12 amino acids. As DNA, the CDR3 is TGTGCCACCCGGACAGGCGGAGAAAAACTGTTTTTT. It translates to CATRTGGEKLFF.

The chain is built from TRBV6-4 and TRBJ2-2; D perhaps matches TRBD2 (5 bases). The CDR3 spans 12 residues. The V and J ends lost 8 bases and 5 bases respectively, with 9 bases between them. The germline gives CDR1 MRHNA, CDR2 SNTAGT. Written as DNA, the CDR3 is TGTGCCAGCTCGAGGGAGACCGGGGAGCTGTTTTTT. Its protein is CASSRETGELFF.

The V call is TRBV5-4, the J call TRBJ2-1; 8 bases fit TRBD1. The V gene's germline CDR1 is SGHNT and CDR2 YYREEE (reference sequence). The CDR3 consists of 16 residues. J was trimmed by 7 bases and V by 2 bases; bases with no gene match: 11. As DNA, the CDR3 is TGTGCCAGCAGCTTTGGGTCAGGGGGCGGTCAGAATGAGCAGTTCTTC. It is translated as CASSFGSGGGQNEQFF.

The chain has TRBV18 and TRBJ2-5; 10 bases match TRBD1. The J call may be in error: the DNA end matches TRBJ2-7 better. The CDR3 runs to 15 residues. The germline gives CDR1 KGHSH, CDR2 LQKENI. Here the CDR3 reads CASSPQDRGPIEQYF. DNA for the CDR3: TGTGCCAGCTCACCCCAAGACAGGGGGCCGATCGAGCAGTACTTC.

This clone was counted only a few times. This sequence joins TRBV28 and TRBJ2-1; D is possibly TRBD2 (5 bases). The CDR3 totals 15 residues. CDR1 is MDHEN and CDR2 is SYDVKM in the germline V gene. With 3 bases removed from V and 7 bases from J, the gap between germline ends came to 16 bases. CDR3 in DNA: TGTGCCAGCAGTTTTGGTACTAGTAGAGCTAATGAGCAGTTCTTC. Protein: CASSFGTSRANEQFF.

This clone was found a few times. DNA of the CDR3: TGTGCCAGTACCACAGGGGCGAGCTCCTACAATGAGCAGTTCTTC. Protein product: CASTTGASSYNEQFF. V is TRBV19 and J is TRBJ2-1; TRBD1 aligns across 7 bases. V shed 7 bases, J shed 0 bases, and the junction held 6 bases outside the gene matches. CDR1 is LNHDA and CDR2 is SQIVND in the germline V gene (reference sequence). The CDR3 runs 15 residues.

V and J are TRBV5-6 and TRBJ2-3; 8 bases line up with TRBD2. The CDR3 sequence is 15 residues long. The germline V gene has CDR1 SGHDT and CDR2 YYEEEE. Trimming took 2 bases from V and 2 from J; bases not matched to a gene: 4. The CDR3 spells CASSFGLADTDTQYF. The DNA for the CDR3 is TGTGCCAGCAGCTTTGGACTAGCCGACACAGATACGCAGTATTTT.

The CDR3 reads CASSSGLAGYYEQYF. As DNA, the CDR3 is TGTGCCAGCAGTTCGGGACTAGCGGGTTACTACGAGCAGTACTTC. The chain couples TRBV27 to TRBJ2-7, with 12 bases aligning to TRBD2. The V gene end was trimmed by 4 bases and the J gene end by 3 bases; junction bases not matched to a gene: 4. There are 15 residues in the CDR3. Germline CDR1 is MNHEY and CDR2 is SMNVEV (reference sequence).

V is TRBV2 and J is TRBJ2-7, with 7 bases fitting TRBD1. The CDR3 totals 12 residues. The trim removed 6 bases at V and 6 bases at J, leaving 5 bases unmatched. Germline V gives CDR1 SNHLY, CDR2 FYNNEI. CDR3: CASRETGFEQYF. The CDR3 DNA sequence: TGTGCCAGCAGAGAGACAGGGTTCGAGCAGTACTTC.

V and J are TRBV5-6 and TRBJ1-4; D call uncertain. Trimming removed 4 bases at V and 6 bases at J, with 10 bases between. This CDR3 is built from 13 residues. Germline CDR1 SGHDT, CDR2 YYEEEE. The CDR3 sequence: CASSPRPDEKLFF. The CDR3 coding sequence is TGTGCCAGCAGCCCCAGGCCGGATGAAAAACTGTTTTTT.

V gene TRBV9 combines with J gene TRBJ2-3; a possible D gene is TRBD2 (5 bases). In germline, CDR1 is SGDLS, CDR2 YYNGEE. This CDR3 contains 16 residues. V lost 0 bases and J lost 4, with 15 bases in between. The CDR3, as DNA: TGTGCCAGCAGCGTAGCTACGGGGAGAGTTCCAGATACGCAGTATTTT. Amino acid sequence: CASSVATGRVPDTQYF. The full variable domain, completed using reference TRBV9 and TRBJ2-3, is DSGVTQTPKHLITATGQRVTLRCSPRSGDLSVYWYQQSLDQGLQFLIQYYNGEERAKGNILERFSAQQFPDLHSELNLSSLELGDSALYFCASSVATGRVPDTQYFGPGTRLTVL.

This chain uses TRBV9 with TRBJ2-2; D is perhaps TRBD2 (6 bases). V dropped 0 bases and J dropped 7 bases, with 10 bases sitting between them. This CDR3 is built from 14 residues. Germline loops: CDR1 SGDLS, CDR2 YYNGEE. The CDR3 DNA sequence: TGTGCCAGCAGCGTAGGGGGGGTTGTCGGGGAGCTGTTTTTT. It specifies CASSVGGVVGELFF.

This clone was counted only a few times. This rearrangement joins TRBV6-1 to TRBJ1-1; D remains ambiguous. This CDR3 is 15 amino acids long. V lost 7 bases and J lost 3, with 18 bases in between. Per germline, CDR1 MNHNS and CDR2 SASEGT. The CDR3 region is CASTPGLSSYTEAFF. The CDR3 nucleotides are TGTGCCAGCACTCCCGGACTATCATCGTACACTGAAGCTTTCTTT.

The V and J genes are TRBV28 and TRBJ2-7; the match to TRBD1 covers 9 bases. V shed 4 bases, J shed 7 bases, and the junction held 8 bases outside the gene matches. The CDR3 has 14 residues. Germline V lookup: CDR1 MDHEN, CDR2 SYDVKM. CDR3 protein: CASSSNRGPGEQYF. The CDR3 DNA sequence: TGTGCCAGCAGTTCGAACAGGGGGCCGGGGGAGCAGTACTTC.

This chain links TRBV10-2 with TRBJ2-5; TRBD2 might be the D (6 bases). Deletions cut 2 bases from V and 2 bases from J, with 6 bases between. Germline V gives CDR1 WSHSY, CDR2 SAAADI. This CDR3 spans 13 amino acids. CDR3 in DNA: TGCGCCAGCAGTGAGGGGGGGCAAGAGACCCAGTACTTC. Amino acid sequence: CASSEGGQETQYF.

V and J are TRBV27 and TRBJ2-5, with TRBD1 matching over 11 bases. Judging by the DNA end, TRBJ2-7 fits better; the J call may be wrong. The CDR3 has 15 residues. The germline V gene has CDR1 MNHEY and CDR2 SMNVEV (reference sequence). CDR3: CASSAPGQGVHEQYF. DNA for the CDR3: TGTGCCAGCAGTGCACCGGGACAGGGGGTTCACGAGCAGTACTTC.

With respect to this clone: The junction and the germline gene differ at one end; a read error may be behind it. Distinct nucleotide sequences in the sample also encode this CDR3. V usage is TRBV27 and J usage is TRBJ2-1, with TRBD2 matching over 8 bases. The germline CDR1 and CDR2 sequences are MNHEY and SMNVEV (reference sequence). CDR3 size: 14 residues. CDR3: CASSAGGGVREQFF. Written as DNA, the CDR3 is TGCGCCAGCAGCGCGGGGGGTGGGGTCCGTGAGCAGTTCTTC.

This clone was picked up a small number of times. V and J are TRBV13 and TRBJ2-7; TRBD1 agrees at 10 bases. J lost 6 bases, V lost 4 bases, and 3 bases had no gene match. Looked up from germline, CDR1 is PRHDT and CDR2 is FYEKMQ (reference sequence). This CDR3 is 13 amino acids long. The CDR3 nucleotides read TGTGCCAGCAGCTCCCGGGACAGGGGCGAGCAGTACTTC. It codes for CASSSRDRGEQYF.

The chain couples TRBV28 to TRBJ1-1; D remains unclear. Germline V gene sequence: CDR1 MDHEN, CDR2 SYDVKM. This CDR3 contains 15 residues. V lost 5 bases to trimming and J lost 6 bases, with 19 bases between them. In DNA, the CDR3 is TGTGCCAGCAGTCCCCGAATTGGCCTCGGGTCTGAAGCTTTCTTT. Translation gives CASSPRIGLGSEAFF.

This clone was found a few times. The J gene is TRBJ1-2, the V gene TRBV6-5; D is undetermined. The CDR3 consists of 14 residues. The V gene lost 5 bases and the J gene lost 0 bases, with 10 bases spanning the gap. CDR1 MNHEY and CDR2 SVGAGI come from the germline V gene. CDR3 sequence: CASSREGTNYGYTF. DNA of the CDR3: TGTGCCAGCAGTCGCGAGGGTACTAACTATGGCTACACCTTC.

This clone has a single count. The chain combines TRBV7-8 with TRBJ1-2; 7 bases agree with TRBD1. CDR3 length: 16 residues. V lost 4 bases, J lost 0 bases, and 8 bases stayed unmatched. The germline CDR1 and CDR2 sequences are SGHVS and FQNEAQ. This chain's CDR3 is CASSYRGRWSNYGYTF. In nucleotides, the CDR3 is TGTGCCAGCAGCTACAGGGGACGCTGGTCTAACTATGGCTACACCTTC.

This chain joins TRBV19 and TRBJ1-5, with D maybe TRBD1 (6 bases). V lost 4 bases, J lost 6 bases, and 13 bases lay in between. CDR1 LNHDA and CDR2 SQIVND come from the germline V gene (reference sequence). CDR3 length: 14 amino acids. The CDR3 here is CASSNGQGSQPQHF. The CDR3 region has the DNA TGTGCCAGTAGTAACGGGCAGGGGAGTCAGCCCCAGCATTTT.

The chain employs TRBV27 and TRBJ1-2; 7 bases align to TRBD1. Germline V gene data show CDR1 as MNHEY and CDR2 as SMNVEV (reference sequence). The CDR3 runs 14 residues. V lost 8 bases to trimming and J lost 5 bases; unmatched junction nucleotides: 11. The CDR3 is CASGTYGTEYGYTF. The CDR3 coding sequence is TGTGCCAGCGGTACATACGGGACAGAGTATGGCTACACCTTC.

The chain combines TRBV27 with TRBJ2-2, with TRBD2 identical over 10 bases. The trim removed 6 bases at V and 7 bases at J, leaving 17 bases unmatched. Per the germline V gene, CDR1 is MNHEY and CDR2 is SMNVEV (reference sequence). The CDR3 sequence is 18 residues long. The chain's CDR3 is CASSIHRTGTSVHGELFF. CDR3 sequence (DNA): TGTGCCAGCAGCATTCACAGAACCGGGACTAGCGTTCACGGGGAGCTGTTTTTT.

The chain combines TRBV5-6 with TRBJ2-3; TRBD2 agrees at 7 bases. Germline CDR1 and CDR2: SGHDT and YYEEEE. The CDR3 spans 16 residues. The J segment lost 0 bases and the V segment lost 0 bases, leaving 4 bases of the junction unmatched. The CDR3 region is CASSLASGTSTDTQYF. The CDR3 nucleotides read TGTGCCAGCAGCTTGGCCAGCGGGACTAGCACAGATACGCAGTATTTT. Together with reference TRBV5-6 and TRBJ2-3, the CDR3 gives the full variable domain: DAGVTQSPTHLIKTRGQQVTLRCSPKSGHDTVSWYQQALGQGPQFIFQYYEEEERQRGNFPDRFSGHQFPNYSSELNVNALLLGDSALYLCASSLASGTSTDTQYFGPGTRLTVL.

The chain employs TRBV6-6 and TRBJ2-7; 12 bases are a match to TRBD2. Looked up from germline, CDR1 is MNHNY and CDR2 is SVGAGI (reference sequence). The CDR3 has 16 residues. Unmatched junction bases numbered 3, after V lost 2 bases and J lost 1 base. The CDR3 loop reads CASSYTGTSGSYEQYF. CDR3 in DNA: TGTGCCAGCAGTTACACGGGGACTAGCGGGTCCTACGAGCAGTACTTC.